This T cell receptor (beta chain) comes out of a study of T cells after yellow fever vaccination. On the study more broadly: Where fractions had low cell numbers, libraries were prepared from them with the SMART-Seq v4 Ultra Low Input RNA kit. Whole-study findings and limits: Relatively few clonotypes were ones that appeared in both CD4 and CD8 compartments. Reappearance after the booster was seen for most primary-vaccination clones, at about 95% CD4 and around 90% CD8.

Generation of TCR cDNA used 5'RACE template switching (which added a universal primer site and UMIs). Using its own MiXCR run on the 5' RACE reads, TCRdb lists one record per CDR3 protein. Of some 300,000 distinct CDR3 sequences listed, around 8.6% are singletons. The CDR3 consists of 15 residues. CDR1 MDHEN and CDR2 SYDVKM come from the germline V gene. V dropped 6 bases and J dropped 0 bases, with 14 bases sitting between them. This clonotype was counted only a few times. Its target is not known. The gene calls are TRBV28 and TRBJ1-1, with D possibly TRBD1 on 5 matching bases. This receptor was identified in a man in his late teens or twenties who received the YFV17D yellow fever vaccine. The sequenced sample was CD4+ T cells sorted from PBMCs, obtained 5 days after the yellow fever booster vaccination. The CDR3 nucleotides are TGTGCCAGCAGATCGGGGACCGCCCTGAACACTGAAGCTTTCTTT. Protein sequence: CASRSGTALNTEAFF.